This T cell receptor (beta chain) derives from a study of T cell repertoires in cytomegalovirus infection. TCRdb reprocessed the reads with MiXCR, giving one entry per CDR3 protein. The sample yields hundreds of thousands of distinct CDR3 sequences, about 10% seen once. The CDR3 covers 13 residues. Germline CDR1 DFQATT, CDR2 SNEGSKA (reference sequence). The V end was cut by 6 bases, the J end by 3 bases, with 12 bases between. Study-level points and caveats: The ex vivo response showed dominance by HLA-C-restricted CMV-specific TCR beta clonotypes.

In its sample, this clonotype was seen many times. No antigen is known for it. Sequencing was performed on PBMCs. The clonotype was recovered from a human donor in good health (CMV status not recorded). Some clones in this sample may be carry-over from other donors' samples. The chain recombines TRBV20-1 with TRBJ2-1, with D unclear. The CDR3 coding sequence is TGCAGTGCCGCCCCAACCCGCTACAATGAGCAGTTCTTC. This gives the protein CSAAPTRYNEQFF.